The clone carrying this T cell receptor beta chain was seen just once. This sample is part of a study of T cells in Graves' hyperthyroidism and ophthalmopathy. Amplification targeted TCR beta CDR3 regions from RNA transcripts. TCR CDR3 regions were first amplified by RT-PCR with HTBI primers. In TCRdb, the multiplex PCR reads were re-called with MiXCR into one record per CDR3 protein. The sample contains about 610,000 distinct CDR3 sequences, 16% of which appear only once. The V end was cut by 6 bases, the J end by 7 bases, with 13 bases between. Germline V gene lookup returns CDR1 LNHDA and CDR2 SQIVND (reference sequence). The CDR3 is 13 residues long.

Sequenced sample: blood. This sequence joins TRBV19 and TRBJ2-1; D unclear. This TCR was sampled from a woman aged 40 to 50 with Graves' ophthalmopathy. The CDR3 spells CASSGPGWNEQFF. Written as DNA, the CDR3 is TGTGCCAGTAGCGGCCCCGGATGGAATGAGCAGTTCTTC.